The T cell receptor (beta chain) under discussion was sequenced for a study of blood T cell repertoires in COVID-19. Study summary: PBMCs, B-cell-depleted T cells, or T cells provided the cDNA or gDNA that made up the material.

Regarding this clone: The sample has other DNA sequences that encode this CDR3 too.

The germline V gene has CDR1 SNHLY and CDR2 FYNNEI. The CDR3 sequence is 14 residues long. Deletions cut 1 base from V and 1 base from J, with 4 bases between. The table came from immunoSEQ multiplex PCR; TCRdb's copy has only in-frame clones and leaves some out. In the table there are tens of thousands of clones, 81% of which are singletons. The material sequenced was peripheral blood. The rearrangement uses TRBV2 and TRBJ2-2; D not resolved. This sequence was found in a man older than 75 with active or convalescent COVID-19. In DNA, the CDR3 is TGTGCCAGCAGTGAAGTTCAGAACACCGGGGAGCTGTTTTTT. Encoded protein: CASSEVQNTGELFF.